The 25 T cell receptor beta chains presented below share a single source sample, sequenced in a study of beta chain features in type 1 diabetes. Their antigens are not known. Study-wide findings and caveats: Among patients with Type 1 diabetes, TCRB CDR3s were moderately but significantly shorter in every one of the four CD4+ subsets.

Every bit of the isolated RNA underwent reverse transcription, so sequencing read expressed TCRB transcripts. TCRdb's table, derived via immunoSEQ multiplex PCR, lists solely in-frame clones and lacks some. Of more than 25,000 clones in the sample, around 54% were seen once. The source material was Tregs from blood. The receptors stem from a woman aged 18-29 years with type 1 diabetes.

This chain connects TRBV5-1 to TRBJ2-1; D gene unclear. The V end was cut by 1 base, the J end by 8 bases, with 19 bases between. Germline loops: CDR1 SGHRS, CDR2 YFSETQ. The CDR3 spans 16 residues. CDR3 DNA sequence: TGCGCCAGCAGCTTGCGGTCAGCCTCCGGGTCTGATGAGCAGTTCTTC. It encodes CASSLRSASGSDEQFF.

The rearrangement joins TRBV7-8 to TRBJ2-1; D gene unclear. The V end lost 1 base, the J end lost 0 bases, and 4 bases lay between the germline ends. Germline lookup yields CDR1 SGHVS and CDR2 FQNEAQ. The CDR3 totals 14 residues. The CDR3 here is CASSLDFSYNEQFF. The CDR3 DNA follows: TGTGCCAGCAGCTTAGACTTCTCCTACAATGAGCAGTTCTTC.

This clone has a handful of counts. This chain links TRBV11-3 with TRBJ2-1; TRBD2 might be the D (5 bases). In germline, CDR1 is SGHNT, CDR2 YENEEA. The CDR3 has 15 amino acids. Deletions cut 2 bases from V and 3 bases from J, with 11 bases between. The CDR3 is CASSLNRGFYNEQFF. Here the CDR3 DNA reads TGTGCCAGCAGCTTAAATCGGGGATTCTACAATGAGCAGTTCTTC.

The chain is built from TRBV28 and TRBJ2-2; D is perhaps TRBD2 (6 bases). The V and J ends lost 2 bases and 5 bases respectively, with 18 bases between them. The CDR3 spans 17 residues. Germline CDR1 is MDHEN and CDR2 is SYDVKM. As DNA, the CDR3 is TGTGCCAGCAGTTTAGATCGAAGTCCAGGGAGGACCGGGGAGCTGTTTTTT. Protein sequence: CASSLDRSPGRTGELFF.

V usage is TRBV11-1 and J usage is TRBJ2-7, with 14 bases that match TRBD2. Per germline, CDR1 SGHAT and CDR2 FQDESV (reference sequence). Losses at the gene ends were 7 bases for V and 1 base for J; bases not matched to a gene: 6. This CDR3 has 16 residues. The chain's CDR3 is CASTGTSGSRSYEQYF. The CDR3, as DNA: TGTGCCAGCACCGGGACTAGCGGGAGTCGGTCCTACGAGCAGTACTTC.

The rearrangement uses TRBV7-9 and TRBJ2-1, with 11 bases that match TRBD1. In germline, CDR1 is SEHNR, CDR2 FQNEAQ (reference sequence). V lost 5 bases and J lost 7; bases outside the gene matches: 7. The CDR3 consists of 15 residues. CDR3 residues: CASSPRGTGGNEQFF. Written as DNA, the CDR3 is TGTGCCAGCAGCCCCCGAGGGACAGGGGGAAATGAGCAGTTCTTC.

This clone was counted only a few times. V is TRBV7-9 and J is TRBJ2-5, with 11 bases identical to TRBD1. CDR3 length: 14 amino acids. The trim removed 5 bases at V and 4 bases at J, leaving 3 bases unmatched. Germline lookup yields CDR1 SEHNR and CDR2 FQNEAQ (reference sequence). CDR3 sequence reads: CASSPDRGRETQYF. Here the CDR3 DNA reads TGTGCCAGCAGCCCGGACAGGGGGCGAGAGACCCAGTACTTC. Looking up the rest from reference TRBV7-9 and TRBJ2-5 gives the full variable domain: DTGVSQNPRHKITKRGQNVTFRCDPISEHNRLYWYRQTLGQGPEFLTYFQNEAQLEKSRLLSDRFSAERPKGSFSTLEIQRTEQGDSAMYLCASSPDRGRETQYFGPGTRLLVL.

The chain joins TRBV18 to TRBJ1-5; the match to TRBD1 covers 8 bases. Per the germline V gene, CDR1 is KGHSH and CDR2 is LQKENI. V gave up 2 bases and J gave up 6 bases; unmatched junction bases: 6. The CDR3 spans 15 residues. CDR3: CASSPEQGESQPQHF. Written as DNA, the CDR3 is TGTGCCAGCTCACCAGAACAGGGGGAGAGTCAGCCCCAGCATTTT.

A few counts support this clone. V and J are TRBV5-4 and TRBJ2-1; possible D gene TRBD2, 5 bases. Per the germline V gene, CDR1 is SGHNT and CDR2 is YYREEE (reference sequence). V shed 0 bases and J shed 1 base, with 14 bases lying between them. There are 17 residues in the CDR3. CDR3 coding DNA: TGTGCCAGCAGCTTGGCAAGAGGAGCGGTATCCTACAATGAGCAGTTCTTC. Amino acids: CASSLARGAVSYNEQFF.

The chain joins TRBV5-4 to TRBJ1-5, with D maybe TRBD1 (5 bases). The CDR3 is 13 amino acids. Germline values: CDR1 SGHNT, CDR2 YYREEE (reference sequence). With 4 bases removed from V and 4 bases from J, the gap between germline ends came to 9 bases. CDR3 loop: CASSGDRNQPQHF. In nucleotides, the CDR3 is TGTGCCAGCAGCGGAGACAGAAATCAGCCCCAGCATTTT.

This clone has just a few counts. The chain carries TRBV7-9 and TRBJ1-2; D not certain. This CDR3 contains 13 residues. V lost 6 bases and J lost 0, with 8 bases in between. Germline values: CDR1 SEHNR, CDR2 FQNEAQ (reference sequence). The CDR3 region is CASSWGANYGYTF. As DNA, the CDR3 is TGTGCCAGCAGTTGGGGAGCTAACTATGGCTACACCTTC. The complete variable domain, with remaining parts taken from reference TRBV7-9 and TRBJ1-2, reads DTGVSQNPRHKITKRGQNVTFRCDPISEHNRLYWYRQTLGQGPEFLTYFQNEAQLEKSRLLSDRFSAERPKGSFSTLEIQRTEQGDSAMYLCASSWGANYGYTFGSGTRLTVV.

The chain links TRBV28 to TRBJ2-3; D remains unclear. V dropped 4 bases and J dropped 2 bases, with 10 bases sitting between them. Germline-derived CDR1 and CDR2 are MDHEN and SYDVKM. The CDR3 totals 14 residues. The CDR3 nucleotides read TGTGCCAGCAGTTCATCTAGTCACACAGATACGCAGTATTTT. As protein: CASSSSSHTDTQYF.

There are a few counts of this clone. J is TRBJ2-6 and V is TRBV6-6; D is ambiguous. Germline loops: CDR1 MNHNY, CDR2 SVGAGI (reference sequence). V was shortened by 6 bases and J by 1 base, with 7 bases between the two germline ends. This CDR3 spans 14 amino acids. The CDR3 sequence is CASSLESGANVLTF. In DNA, the CDR3 is TGTGCCAGCAGCTTGGAGTCTGGGGCCAACGTCCTGACTTTC.

The rearrangement uses TRBV30 and TRBJ2-5; TRBD1 matches at 7 bases. The CDR3 is 15 residues long. With 8 bases clipped from V and 2 bases from J, the junction kept 14 bases outside the gene matches. The germline gives CDR1 GTSNPN, CDR2 SVGIG (reference sequence). The CDR3: CAGTEPRGTQETQYF. The CDR3 nucleotides read TGTGCCGGGACAGAACCGAGGGGGACACAAGAGACCCAGTACTTC.

The V and J genes are TRBV18 and TRBJ2-2, with 10 positions matching TRBD2. Trimming cost V 3 bases and J 7 bases; bases outside gene matches: 5. This CDR3 comprises 15 residues. Germline CDR1 KGHSH, CDR2 LQKENI. CDR3 amino acids: CASSPLAGVGGELFF. In DNA form, the CDR3 reads TGTGCCAGCTCACCGCTAGCGGGAGTCGGCGGGGAGCTGTTTTTT.

J is TRBJ1-2 and V is TRBV28; no firm D call. V gave up 2 bases and J gave up 2 bases, with 21 bases separating them. Germline V lookup: CDR1 MDHEN, CDR2 SYDVKM. The CDR3 extends over 18 amino acids. This CDR3 reads CASSLTGSPDLRNYGYTF. The CDR3 DNA sequence: TGTGCCAGCAGTTTAACGGGGTCCCCCGACCTAAGGAACTATGGCTACACCTTC.

This chain connects TRBV5-4 to TRBJ2-3; 11 bases align to TRBD2. V dropped 4 bases and J dropped 14; count of bases not matched to a gene: 15. The CDR3 is made up of 15 amino acids. CDR1 is SGHNT, CDR2 YYREEE, per germline (reference sequence). CDR3 protein: CASSASTSGRAGRYF. For the CDR3, the DNA is TGTGCCAGCAGCGCGTCAACTAGCGGGAGAGCGGGGCGGTATTTT.

This sequence joins TRBV11-2 and TRBJ2-5, with D unresolved. The length of the CDR3 is 14 residues. The ends were cut back, 3 bases at V and 1 base at J, with 9 bases in the middle. Germline CDR1 reads SGHAT; CDR2 reads FQNNGV. The CDR3 DNA reads TGTGCCAGCAGCTTGGGCAGCCGCCAAGAGACCCAGTACTTC. Translated: CASSLGSRQETQYF.

The chain couples TRBV2 to TRBJ1-5; D ambiguous. V lost 5 bases, J lost 5 bases, and 7 bases lay in between. Germline V CDR1 and CDR2: SNHLY, FYNNEI. The CDR3 sequence is 12 residues long. The CDR3 DNA reads as TGTGCCAGCAGTCCGCAGTATCAGCCCCAGCATTTT. Translating it yields CASSPQYQPQHF.

The V and J genes are TRBV28 and TRBJ1-2; 8 positions agree with TRBD1. Germline CDR1 and CDR2: MDHEN and SYDVKM. Trimming took 6 bases from V and 5 from J; bases not matched to a gene: 8. The CDR3 is 14 amino acids. CDR3: CASSSRGQAYGYTF. The CDR3 DNA follows: TGTGCCAGCAGCAGCCGGGGACAGGCGTATGGCTACACCTTC.

This clone occurred a few times. The gene calls are TRBV7-2 and TRBJ2-1, with 12 bases fitting TRBD1. Trimming removed 4 bases from V and 9 bases from J; junction bases left unmatched: 4. CDR3 length: 14 amino acids. The germline V gene encodes CDR1 SGHTA and CDR2 FQGNSA. The chain's CDR3 is CASSWGQGAVEQFF. The DNA of the CDR3 is TGTGCCAGCAGCTGGGGACAGGGGGCGGTTGAGCAGTTCTTC.

This clone was detected a few times. This chain joins TRBV30 and TRBJ2-4; TRBD1 agrees at 9 bases. The CDR3 sequence is 13 residues long. Trimming at V came to 0 bases and at J to 6 bases, leaving 0 bases not matched to a gene. Germline lookup yields CDR1 GTSNPN and CDR2 SVGIG (reference sequence). CDR3 bases: TGTGCCTGGAGTGTGGGACAGGGAAACATTCAGTACTTC. Its translation is CAWSVGQGNIQYF.

The CDR3 DNA sequence: TGTGCCAGCAGCGCCAATAGCGGGAGCGCGGCCGGGGAGCTGTTTTTT. Translation: CASSANSGSAAGELFF. The V call is TRBV9, the J call TRBJ2-2; 9 positions agree with TRBD2. V lost 3 bases to trimming and J lost 6 bases; unmatched junction nucleotides: 9. Germline values: CDR1 SGDLS, CDR2 YYNGEE. The CDR3 has 16 residues.

The J gene is TRBJ2-1, the V gene TRBV5-5, with no clear D. The CDR3 contains 14 residues. The V gene's germline CDR1 is SGHKS and CDR2 YYEKEE (reference sequence). Between the trimmed V and J ends, which lost 1 base and 7 bases, there was a span of 12 bases. In nucleotides, the CDR3 is TGTGCCAGCAGCTTGCATTTTAGTAGTAATGAGCAGTTCTTC. This encodes CASSLHFSSNEQFF. Full variable domain (missing parts from reference TRBV5-5 and TRBJ2-1): DAGVTQSPTHLIKTRGQQVTLRCSPISGHKSVSWYQQVLGQGPQFIFQYYEKEERGRGNFPDRFSARQFPNYSSELNVNALLLGDSALYLCASSLHFSSNEQFFGPGTRLTVL.

The chain uses TRBV19 and TRBJ2-3, with a possible D match to TRBD1 (6 bases). Germline CDR1 reads LNHDA; CDR2 reads SQIVND (reference sequence). The CDR3 runs to 16 residues. Trimming left V 3 bases short and J 1 base short, with 14 bases between. The CDR3 nucleotides read TGTGCCAGTAGTATTTCGCCGGGACAACGCACAGATACGCAGTATTTT. Residues: CASSISPGQRTDTQYF.